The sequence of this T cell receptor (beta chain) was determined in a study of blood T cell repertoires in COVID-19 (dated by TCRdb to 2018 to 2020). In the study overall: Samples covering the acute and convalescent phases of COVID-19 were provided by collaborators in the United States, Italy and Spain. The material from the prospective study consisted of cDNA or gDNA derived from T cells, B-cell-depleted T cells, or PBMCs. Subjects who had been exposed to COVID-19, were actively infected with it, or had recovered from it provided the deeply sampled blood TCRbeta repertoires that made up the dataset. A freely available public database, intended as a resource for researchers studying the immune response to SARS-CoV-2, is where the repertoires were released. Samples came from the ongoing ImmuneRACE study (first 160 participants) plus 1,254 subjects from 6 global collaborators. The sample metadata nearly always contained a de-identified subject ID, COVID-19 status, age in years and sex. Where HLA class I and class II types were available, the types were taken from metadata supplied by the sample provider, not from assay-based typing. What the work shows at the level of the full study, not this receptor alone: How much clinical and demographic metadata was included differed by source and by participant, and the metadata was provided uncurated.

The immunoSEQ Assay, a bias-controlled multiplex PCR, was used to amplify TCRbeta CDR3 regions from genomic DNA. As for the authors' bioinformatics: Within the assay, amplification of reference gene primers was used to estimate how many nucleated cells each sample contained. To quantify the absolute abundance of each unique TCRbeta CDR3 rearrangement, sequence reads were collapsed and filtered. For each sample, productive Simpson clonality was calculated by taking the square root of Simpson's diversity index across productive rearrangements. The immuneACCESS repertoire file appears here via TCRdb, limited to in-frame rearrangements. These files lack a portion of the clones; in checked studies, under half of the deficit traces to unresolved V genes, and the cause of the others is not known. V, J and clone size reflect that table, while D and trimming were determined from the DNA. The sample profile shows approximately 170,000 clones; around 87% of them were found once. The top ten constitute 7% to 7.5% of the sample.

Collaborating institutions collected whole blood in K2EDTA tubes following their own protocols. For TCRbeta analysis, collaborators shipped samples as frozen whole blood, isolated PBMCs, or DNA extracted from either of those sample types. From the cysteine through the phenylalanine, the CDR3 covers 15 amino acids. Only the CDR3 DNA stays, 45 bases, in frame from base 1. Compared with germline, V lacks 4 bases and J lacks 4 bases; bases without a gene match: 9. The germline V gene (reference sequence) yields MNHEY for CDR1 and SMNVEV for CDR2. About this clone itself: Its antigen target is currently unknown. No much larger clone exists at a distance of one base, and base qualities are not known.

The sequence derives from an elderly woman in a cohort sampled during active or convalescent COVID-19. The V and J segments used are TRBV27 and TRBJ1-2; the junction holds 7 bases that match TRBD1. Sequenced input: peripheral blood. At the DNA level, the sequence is TGTGCCAGCAGTTCATGGGACAGCAAGAGCTATGGCTACACCTTC. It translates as CASSSWDSKSYGYTF.